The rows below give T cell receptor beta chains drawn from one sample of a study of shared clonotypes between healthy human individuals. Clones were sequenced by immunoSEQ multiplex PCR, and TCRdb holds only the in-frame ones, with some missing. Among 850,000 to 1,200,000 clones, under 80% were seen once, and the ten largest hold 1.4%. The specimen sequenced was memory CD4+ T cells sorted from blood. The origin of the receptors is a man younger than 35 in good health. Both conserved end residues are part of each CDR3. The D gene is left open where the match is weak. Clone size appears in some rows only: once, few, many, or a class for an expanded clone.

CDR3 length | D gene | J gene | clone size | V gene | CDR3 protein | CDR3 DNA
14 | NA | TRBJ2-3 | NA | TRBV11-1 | CASSWTDDTDTQYF | TGTGCCAGCAGCTGGACGGACGACACAGATACGCAGTATTTT
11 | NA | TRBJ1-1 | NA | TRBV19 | CASSTSTEAFF | TGTGCCAGTAGTACCTCCACTGAAGCTTTCTTT
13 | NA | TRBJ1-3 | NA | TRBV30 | CAWNSMKGNTIYF | TGTGCCTGGAACAGTATGAAAGGAAACACCATATATTTT
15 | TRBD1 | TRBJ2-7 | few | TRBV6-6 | CASSLGQGNVDEQYF | TGTGCCAGCAGTCTCGGACAGGGGAATGTCGACGAGCAGTACTTC
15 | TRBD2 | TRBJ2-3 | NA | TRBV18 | CASSPLTSATDTQYF | TGTGCCAGCTCACCTTTAACTAGCGCTACAGATACGCAGTATTTT
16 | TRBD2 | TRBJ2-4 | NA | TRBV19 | CASSISGGASRNIQYF | TGTGCCAGTAGTATTAGCGGGGGGGCTTCTAGAAACATTCAGTACTTC
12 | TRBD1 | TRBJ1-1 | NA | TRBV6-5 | CASSSGTAEAFF | TGTGCCAGCAGTTCTGGGACAGCTGAAGCTTTCTTT
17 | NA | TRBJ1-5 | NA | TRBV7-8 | CASSPGRGRLQNQPQHF | TGTGCCAGCAGCCCAGGGCGGGGACGGCTCCAAAATCAGCCCCAGCATTTT
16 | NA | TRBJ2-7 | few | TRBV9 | CASSSGTGISSYEQYF | TGTGCCAGCAGCTCCGGGACCGGGATTTCTTCCTACGAGCAGTACTTC
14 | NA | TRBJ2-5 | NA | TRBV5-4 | CASSGGPLQETQYF | TGTGCCAGCAGCGGCGGGCCTCTCCAAGAGACCCAGTACTTC
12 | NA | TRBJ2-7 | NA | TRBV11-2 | CASSAMGYEQYF | TGTGCCAGCAGCGCCATGGGCTACGAGCAGTACTTC
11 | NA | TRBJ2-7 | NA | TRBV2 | CASSEEGKQYF | TGTGCCAGCAGTGAGGAGGGGAAGCAGTACTTC
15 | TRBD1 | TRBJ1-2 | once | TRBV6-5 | CASTRGSYANYGYTF | TGTGCCAGCACCAGGGGGTCCTATGCTAACTATGGCTACACCTTC
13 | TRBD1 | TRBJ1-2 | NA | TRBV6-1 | CASSELGTVPNTF | TGTGCCAGCAGTGAACTCGGGACAGTACCAAACACCTTC
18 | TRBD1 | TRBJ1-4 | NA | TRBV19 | CASSPTFRRGTTNEKLFF | TGTGCCAGTAGCCCCACATTCCGCAGGGGGACAACTAATGAAAAACTGTTTTTT
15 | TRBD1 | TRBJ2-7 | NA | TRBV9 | CASSVTGGAVYEQYF | TGTGCCAGCAGCGTGACAGGGGGGGCAGTCTACGAGCAGTACTTC
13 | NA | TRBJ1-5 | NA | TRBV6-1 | CASLVKSGQPQHF | TGTGCCAGCCTCGTAAAGTCTGGCCAGCCCCAGCATTTT
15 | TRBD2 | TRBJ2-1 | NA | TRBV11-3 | CASSSLAGPTSEQFF | TGTGCCAGCAGCTCACTAGCGGGCCCTACAAGTGAGCAGTTCTTC
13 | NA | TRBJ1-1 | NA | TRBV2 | CASQRTMNTEAFF | TGTGCCAGCCAAAGGACAATGAACACTGAAGCTTTCTTT
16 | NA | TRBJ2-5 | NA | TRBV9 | CASSPRPGGSRETQYF | TGTGCCAGCAGCCCACGGCCGGGCGGGTCGAGAGAGACCCAGTACTTC
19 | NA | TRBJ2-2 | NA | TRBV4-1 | CASSQDAAGLSSNTGELFF | TGCGCCAGCAGCCAAGATGCGGCAGGGTTAAGTTCGAACACCGGGGAGCTGTTTTTT
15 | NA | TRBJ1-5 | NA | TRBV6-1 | CASSEVGNGYQPQHF | TGTGCCAGCAGTGAAGTAGGGAATGGCTATCAGCCCCAGCATTTT
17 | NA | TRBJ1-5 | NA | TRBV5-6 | CASSRGTGTFGNQPQHF | TGTGCCAGCAGCCGGGGTACAGGGACATTTGGCAATCAGCCCCAGCATTTT
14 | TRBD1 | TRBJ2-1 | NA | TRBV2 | CASSWDRGGNEQFF | TGTGCCAGCAGTTGGGACAGGGGAGGCAATGAGCAGTTCTTC
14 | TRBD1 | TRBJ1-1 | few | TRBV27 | CAVRRDRVTTEAFF | TGTGCCGTCCGCCGGGACAGGGTGACCACTGAAGCTTTCTTT
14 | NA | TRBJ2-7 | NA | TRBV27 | CASSLSPVSYEQYF | TGTGCCAGCAGTTTATCGCCAGTATCCTACGAGCAGTACTTC
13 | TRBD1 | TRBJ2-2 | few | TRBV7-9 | CASADRGTGELFF | TGTGCCAGCGCGGACAGGGGCACCGGGGAGCTGTTTTTT
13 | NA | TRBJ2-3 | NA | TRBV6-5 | CASRRDSTDTQYF | TGTGCCAGCAGAAGGGACAGCACAGATACGCAGTATTTT
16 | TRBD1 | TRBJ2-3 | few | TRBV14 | CASSQDTGRGRDTQYF | TGTGCCAGCAGCCAAGATACGGGCAGGGGGCGAGATACGCAGTATTTT
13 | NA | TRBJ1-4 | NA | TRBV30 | CAWRRQINEKLFF | TGTGCCTGGAGGAGGCAGATTAATGAAAAACTGTTTTTT
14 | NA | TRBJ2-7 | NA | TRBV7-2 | CASSSAQPPDEQYF | TGTGCCAGCAGCTCTGCACAGCCCCCGGACGAGCAGTACTTC
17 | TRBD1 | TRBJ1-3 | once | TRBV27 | CASTNYDGTGRLNTIYF | TGTGCCAGCACAAATTACGACGGGACAGGGAGGCTGAACACCATATATTTT
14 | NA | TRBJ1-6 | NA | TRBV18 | CASSPPGINSPLHF | TGTGCCAGCTCACCACCCGGTATTAATTCACCCCTCCACTTT
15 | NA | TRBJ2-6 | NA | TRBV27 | CASSLSWGGSNVLTF | TGTGCCAGCAGTTTATCGTGGGGGGGCTCGAACGTCCTGACTTTC
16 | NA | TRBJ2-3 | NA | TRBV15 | CATSRGSVSSTDTQYF | TGTGCCACCAGCAGAGGTAGCGTGTCTAGCACAGATACGCAGTATTTT
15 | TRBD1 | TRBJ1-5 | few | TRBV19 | CASWDRGLVNQPQHF | TGTGCCAGTTGGGACAGGGGGCTTGTAAATCAGCCCCAGCATTTT
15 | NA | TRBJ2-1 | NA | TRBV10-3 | CAISESGYLRNEQFF | TGTGCCATCAGTGAGTCGGGCTACCTTAGGAATGAGCAGTTCTTC
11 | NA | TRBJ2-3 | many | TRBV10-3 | CAIKLADTQYF | TGTGCCATCAAGCTCGCAGATACGCAGTATTTT
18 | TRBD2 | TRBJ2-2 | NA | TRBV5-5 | CASRAGVTVTSGRIELFF | TGTGCCAGCAGGGCAGGGGTAACGGTGACTAGCGGGAGAATAGAGCTGTTTTTT
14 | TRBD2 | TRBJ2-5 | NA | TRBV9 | CASSAGTSEETQYF | TGTGCCAGCAGCGCCGGGACTAGCGAAGAGACCCAGTACTTC
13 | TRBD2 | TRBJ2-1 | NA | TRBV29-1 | CSGTRIPYNEQFF | TGCAGCGGGACTAGGATACCCTACAATGAGCAGTTCTTC
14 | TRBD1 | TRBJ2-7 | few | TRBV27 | CASSLTHRGQEQYF | TGTGCCAGCAGTTTAACCCACAGGGGGCAAGAGCAGTACTTC
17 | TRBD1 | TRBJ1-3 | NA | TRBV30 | CAWRYHGQVISGNTIYF | TGTGCCTGGAGATACCACGGACAGGTGATATCTGGAAACACCATATATTTT
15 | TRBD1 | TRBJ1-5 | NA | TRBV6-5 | CASRGTGGRNQPQHF | TGTGCCAGCAGGGGGACAGGGGGTCGCAATCAGCCCCAGCATTTT
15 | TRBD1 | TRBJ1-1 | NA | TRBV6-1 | CASSGDRGRRTEAFF | TGTGCCAGCAGCGGGGACAGGGGGCGTCGAACTGAAGCTTTCTTT